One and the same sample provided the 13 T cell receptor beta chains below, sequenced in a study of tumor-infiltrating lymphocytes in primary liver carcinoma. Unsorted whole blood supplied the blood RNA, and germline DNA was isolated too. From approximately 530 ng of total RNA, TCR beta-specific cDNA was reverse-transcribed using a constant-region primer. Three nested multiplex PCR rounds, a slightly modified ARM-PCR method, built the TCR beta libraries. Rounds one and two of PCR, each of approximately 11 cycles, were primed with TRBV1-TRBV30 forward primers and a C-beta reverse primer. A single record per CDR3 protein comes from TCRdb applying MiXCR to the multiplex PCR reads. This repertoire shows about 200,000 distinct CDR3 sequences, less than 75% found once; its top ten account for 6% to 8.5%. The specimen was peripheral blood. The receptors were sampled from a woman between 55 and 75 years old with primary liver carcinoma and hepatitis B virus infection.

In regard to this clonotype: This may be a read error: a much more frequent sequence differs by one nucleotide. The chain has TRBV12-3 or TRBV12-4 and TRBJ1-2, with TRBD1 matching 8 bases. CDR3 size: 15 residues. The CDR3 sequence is CASSADQGARHGHTF. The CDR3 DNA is TGTGCCAGCAGTGCAGACCAGGGGGCCCGTCATGGCCACACCTTC.

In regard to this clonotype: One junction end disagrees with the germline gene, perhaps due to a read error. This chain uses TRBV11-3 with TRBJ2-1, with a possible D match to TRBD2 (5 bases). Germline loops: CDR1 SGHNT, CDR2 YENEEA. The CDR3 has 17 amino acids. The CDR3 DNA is TGTGTCAGCAGCCGTGGCGATTCCCGGGAATGGGATAATGAGCAGTTCTTC. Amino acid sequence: CVSSRGDSREWDNEQFF.

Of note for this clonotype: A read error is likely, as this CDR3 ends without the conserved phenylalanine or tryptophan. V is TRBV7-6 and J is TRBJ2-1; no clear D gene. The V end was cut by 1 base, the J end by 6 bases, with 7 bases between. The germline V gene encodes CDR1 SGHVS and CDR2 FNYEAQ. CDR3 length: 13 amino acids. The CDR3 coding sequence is TGTGCCAGCAGCTTAGGGAACCTCAATGAGCAGTTCCTC. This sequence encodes CASSLGNLNEQFL.

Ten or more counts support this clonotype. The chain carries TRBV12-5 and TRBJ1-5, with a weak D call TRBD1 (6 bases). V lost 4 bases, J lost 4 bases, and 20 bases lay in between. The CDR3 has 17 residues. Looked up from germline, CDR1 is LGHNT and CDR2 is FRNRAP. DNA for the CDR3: TGTGCTAGTGGTTCGCGTACCCTGGGGGGCGCGAATCAGCCCCAGCATTTT. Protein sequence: CASGSRTLGGANQPQHF.

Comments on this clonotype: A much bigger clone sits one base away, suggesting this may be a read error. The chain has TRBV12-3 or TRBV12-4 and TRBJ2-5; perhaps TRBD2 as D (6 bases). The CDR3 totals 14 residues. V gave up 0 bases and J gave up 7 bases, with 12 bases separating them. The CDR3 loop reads CASSLASGEGTQYF. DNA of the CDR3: TGTGCCAGCAGTTTAGCTAGCGGTGAAGGGACCCAGTACTTC.

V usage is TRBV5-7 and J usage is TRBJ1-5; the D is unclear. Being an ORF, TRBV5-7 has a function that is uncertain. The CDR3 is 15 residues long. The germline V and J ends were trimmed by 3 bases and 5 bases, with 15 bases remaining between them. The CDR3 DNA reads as TGTGCCAGCAGCTCCGACACTCGAGTTTATCAGCCCCAGCATTTT. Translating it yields CASSSDTRVYQPQHF.

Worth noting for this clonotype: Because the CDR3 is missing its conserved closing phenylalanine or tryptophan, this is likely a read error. CDR3 DNA: TGTACCAGCGGTAATGCGGGAGCAACAGATACGCAGTATCTT. Amino acids: CTSGNAGATDTQYL. This chain connects TRBV6-5 to TRBJ2-3; TRBD2 matches 7 bases. Germline loops: CDR1 MNHEY, CDR2 SVGAGI. There are 14 residues in the CDR3.

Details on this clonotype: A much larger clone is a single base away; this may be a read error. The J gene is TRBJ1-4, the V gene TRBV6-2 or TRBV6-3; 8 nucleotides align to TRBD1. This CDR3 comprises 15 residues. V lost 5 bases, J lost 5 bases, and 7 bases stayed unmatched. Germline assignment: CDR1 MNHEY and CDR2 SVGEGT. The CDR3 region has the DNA TGTGCCAGCAGTCCTGGGGACAGGATGAATGAAAAACTGTTTTTT. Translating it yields CASSPGDRMNEKLFF.

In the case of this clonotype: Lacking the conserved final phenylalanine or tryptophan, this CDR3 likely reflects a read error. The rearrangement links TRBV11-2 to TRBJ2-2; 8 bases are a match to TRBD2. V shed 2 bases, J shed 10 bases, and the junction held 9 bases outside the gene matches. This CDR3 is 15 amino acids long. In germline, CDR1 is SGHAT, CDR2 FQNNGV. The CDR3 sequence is CASSLSGSSGAELFL. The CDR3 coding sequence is TGTGCCAGCAGCTTAAGCGGGAGTTCTGGCGCGGAGCTGTTTCTT.

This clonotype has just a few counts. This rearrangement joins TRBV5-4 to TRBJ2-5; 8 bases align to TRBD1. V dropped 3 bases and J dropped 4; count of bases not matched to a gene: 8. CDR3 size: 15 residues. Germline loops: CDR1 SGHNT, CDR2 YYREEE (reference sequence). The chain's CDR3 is CASSSSGTGGETQYF. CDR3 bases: TGTGCCAGCAGCTCTTCCGGGACAGGTGGAGAGACCCAGTACTTC.

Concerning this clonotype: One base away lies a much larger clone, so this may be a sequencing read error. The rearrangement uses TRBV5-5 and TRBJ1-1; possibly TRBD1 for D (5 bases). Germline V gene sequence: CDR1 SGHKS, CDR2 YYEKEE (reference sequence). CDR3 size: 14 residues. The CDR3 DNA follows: TGTGCCAGCAGCAGTAGAGTCTCGGACACTGATGCTTTCTTT. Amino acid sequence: CASSSRVSDTDAFF.

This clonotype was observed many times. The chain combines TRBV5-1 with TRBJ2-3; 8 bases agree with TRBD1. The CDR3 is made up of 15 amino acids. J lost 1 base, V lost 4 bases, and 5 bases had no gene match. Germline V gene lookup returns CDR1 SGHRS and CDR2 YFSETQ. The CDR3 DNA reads TGCGCCAGCAGCGGTGGACAGGGACGCACAGATACGCAGTATTTT. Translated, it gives CASSGGQGRTDTQYF.

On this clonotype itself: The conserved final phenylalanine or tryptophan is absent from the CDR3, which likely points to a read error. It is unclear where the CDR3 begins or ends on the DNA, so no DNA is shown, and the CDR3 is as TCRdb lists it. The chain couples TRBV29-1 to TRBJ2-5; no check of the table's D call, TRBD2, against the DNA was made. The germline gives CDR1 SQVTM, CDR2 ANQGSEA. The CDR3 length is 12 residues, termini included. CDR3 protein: CSAGTAHETHYY.